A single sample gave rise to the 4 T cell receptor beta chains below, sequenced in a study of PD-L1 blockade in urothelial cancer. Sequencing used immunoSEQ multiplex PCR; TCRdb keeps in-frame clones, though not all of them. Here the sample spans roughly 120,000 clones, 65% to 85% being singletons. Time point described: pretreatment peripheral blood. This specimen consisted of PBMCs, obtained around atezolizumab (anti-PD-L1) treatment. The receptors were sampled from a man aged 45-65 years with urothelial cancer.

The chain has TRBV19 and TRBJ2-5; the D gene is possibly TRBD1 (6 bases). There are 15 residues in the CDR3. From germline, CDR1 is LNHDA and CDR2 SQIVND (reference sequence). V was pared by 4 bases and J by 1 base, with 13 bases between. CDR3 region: CASSNRVGGQETQYF. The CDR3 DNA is TGTGCCAGTAGTAACCGGGTAGGGGGCCAAGAGACCCAGTACTTC.

The CDR3 DNA is TGTGCCAGCAGCGTGGTGTCTAGCGGGAACGAGCAGTACTTC. This encodes CASSVVSSGNEQYF. This sequence joins TRBV9 and TRBJ2-7; 9 bases match TRBD2. This CDR3 is 14 amino acids long. Germline V CDR1 and CDR2: SGDLS, YYNGEE. Trimming cost V 2 bases and J 5 bases; bases outside gene matches: 5.

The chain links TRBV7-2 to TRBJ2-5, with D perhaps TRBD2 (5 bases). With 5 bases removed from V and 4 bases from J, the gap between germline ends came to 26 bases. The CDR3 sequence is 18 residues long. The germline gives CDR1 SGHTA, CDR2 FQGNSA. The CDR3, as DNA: TGTGCCAGCAGCGTACAAGGGCGGGCCAACTCGGGGAGAGAGACCCAGTACTTC. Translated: CASSVQGRANSGRETQYF. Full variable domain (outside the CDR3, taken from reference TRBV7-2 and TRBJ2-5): GAGVSQSPSNKVTEKGKDVELRCDPISGHTALYWYRQSLGQGLEFLIYFQGNSAPDKSGLPSDRFSAERTGGSVSTLTIQRTQQEDSAVYLCASSVQGRANSGRETQYFGPGTRLLVL.

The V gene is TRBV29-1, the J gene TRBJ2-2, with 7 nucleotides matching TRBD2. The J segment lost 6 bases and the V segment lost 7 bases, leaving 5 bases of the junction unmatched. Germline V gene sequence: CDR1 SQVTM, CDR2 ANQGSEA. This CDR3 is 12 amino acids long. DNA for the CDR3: TGCAGCGCCTGGGGGGGTCCCGGGGAGCTGTTTTTT. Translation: CSAWGGPGELFF.